This T cell receptor (beta chain) came from a study of blood T cells in healthy people across ages. J was trimmed by 2 bases and V by 5 bases; bases with no gene match: 10. This CDR3 spans 18 amino acids. CDR1 is SGHVS, CDR2 FQNEAQ, per germline. In regard to this clonotype: As yet, its antigen is unknown.

Study results and caveats: Strong correlation existed between TCR beta diversity and naive T cell percentage.

Primers used in a second PCR of roughly 6 to 12 cycles were a sample-barcoded 5' primer and a J-beta primer mix. Via MiXCR, TCRdb re-called the 5' RACE reads, giving one row per CDR3 protein. Of roughly 730,000 distinct CDR3 sequences in the sample, roughly three fifths were seen once. This receptor was identified in a middle-aged man in good health. The chain uses TRBV7-8 and TRBJ2-1; 12 bases line up with TRBD2. The sample taken for sequencing was blood. CDR3 residues: CASSGTTSGSSPYNEQFF. For the CDR3, the DNA is TGTGCCAGCAGCGGGACGACTAGCGGGAGTTCTCCCTACAATGAGCAGTTCTTC.